A single sample is the source of the 2 T cell receptor beta chains below, sequenced in a study of CD8 T cells in ankylosing spondylitis. A single record per CDR3 protein comes from TCRdb applying MiXCR to the 5' RACE reads. The sample has about 230,000 distinct CDR3 sequences; around 8% are singletons. The sequenced material came from blood, either unsorted or a sorted T cell fraction (not recorded which). These receptor sequences come from a female donor with ankylosing spondylitis or in good health (not recorded which).

Of note for this clonotype: A much larger clone sits a single nucleotide away, making a read error possible. This chain uses TRBV6-5 with TRBJ2-1; D is undetermined. CDR1 is MNHEY and CDR2 is SVGAGI in the germline V gene. Trimming took off 4 bases at V and 7 bases at J, with 11 bases between the two ends. The CDR3 sequence is 13 residues long. CDR3 nucleotides: TGTGCCAGCAGTTGCTCGAACCGGAATGAGCAGTTCTTC. Protein product: CASSCSNRNEQFF.

There are many counts of this clonotype. The chain has TRBV2 and TRBJ2-1, with 13 nucleotides matching TRBD2. This CDR3 is 19 amino acids long. Germline CDR1 SNHLY, CDR2 FYNNEI. The ends lost 2 bases at V and 5 bases at J; junction bases unmatched: 12. The CDR3 sequence is CASSEWAVRTSGSHNEQFF. DNA of the CDR3: TGTGCCAGCAGTGAATGGGCCGTCAGGACTAGCGGGAGCCACAATGAGCAGTTCTTC.